In its sample, the clone carrying this TCR beta chain was seen many times. Its matching antigen is unknown. This sample was included in a study of CD8 T cells in ankylosing spondylitis. Overall study results and limits: It was reported that disease-linked clones were significantly enriched in matched ankylosing spondylitis synovial fluid. Earlier reports found some motif variants in synovial fluid and blood in reactive arthritis.

This CDR3 spans 14 amino acids. V lost 3 bases and J 1 base, leaving 9 bases between the germline ends. Germline CDR1 and CDR2: SGHRS and YFSETQ. Quantitative barcoded 5'-RACE was used to prepare TCR beta libraries. One entry per CDR3 protein results from TCRdb running MiXCR on the 5' RACE reads. Among 200,000 to 250,000 distinct CDR3 sequences, about 11% were seen once, and the ten largest hold 20% to 25%. The sample was blood, either unsorted or a sorted T cell fraction (not recorded which). The receptor comes from a male donor with ankylosing spondylitis or in good health (not recorded which). The chain employs TRBV5-1 and TRBJ2-3; D is possibly TRBD1 or TRBD2 (5 bases each). The CDR3 sequence: CASSWGMGTDTQYF. As DNA, the CDR3 is TGCGCCAGCAGCTGGGGGATGGGCACAGATACGCAGTATTTT.